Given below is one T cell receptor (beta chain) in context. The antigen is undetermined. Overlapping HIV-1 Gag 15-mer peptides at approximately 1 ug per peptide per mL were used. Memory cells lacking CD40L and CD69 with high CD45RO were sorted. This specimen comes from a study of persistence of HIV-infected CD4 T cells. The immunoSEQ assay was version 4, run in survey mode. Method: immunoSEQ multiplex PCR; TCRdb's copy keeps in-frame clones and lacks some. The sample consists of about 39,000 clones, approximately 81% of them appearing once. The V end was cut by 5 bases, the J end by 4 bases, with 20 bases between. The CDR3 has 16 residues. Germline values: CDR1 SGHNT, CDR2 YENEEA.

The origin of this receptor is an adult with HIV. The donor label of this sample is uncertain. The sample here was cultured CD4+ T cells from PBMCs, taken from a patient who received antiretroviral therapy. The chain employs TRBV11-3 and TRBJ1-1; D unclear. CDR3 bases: TGTGCCAGCAGCCCAAAACGGTCGCGGTTGGGCACTGAAGCTTTCTTT. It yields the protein CASSPKRSRLGTEAFF. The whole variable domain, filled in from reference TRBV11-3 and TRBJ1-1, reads EAGVVQSPRYKIIEKKQPVAFWCNPISGHNTLYWYLQNLGQGPELLIRYENEEAVDDSQLPKDRFSAERLKGVDSTLKIQPAELGDSAVYLCASSPKRSRLGTEAFFGQGTRLTVV.